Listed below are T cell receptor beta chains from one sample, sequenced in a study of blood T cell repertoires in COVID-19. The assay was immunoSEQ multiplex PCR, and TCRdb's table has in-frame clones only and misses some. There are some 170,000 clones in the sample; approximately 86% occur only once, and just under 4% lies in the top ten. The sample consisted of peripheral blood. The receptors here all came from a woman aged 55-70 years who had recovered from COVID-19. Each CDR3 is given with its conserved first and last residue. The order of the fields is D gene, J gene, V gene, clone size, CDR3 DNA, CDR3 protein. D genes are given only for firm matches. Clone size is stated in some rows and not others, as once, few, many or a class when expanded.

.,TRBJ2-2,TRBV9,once,TGTGCCAGCAGCGTCGGCGACGGACATCCCGCGAACACCGGGGAGCTGTTTTTT,CASSVGDGHPANTGELFF
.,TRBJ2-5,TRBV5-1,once,TGCGCCAGCAGCTGGTCACCGGGGTCGTCTGGGACCCAGTACTTC,CASSWSPGSSGTQYF
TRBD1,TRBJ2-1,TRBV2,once,TGTGCCAGCACTGAAAGGACAGGGGTAAACGATGAGCAGTTCTTC,CASTERTGVNDEQFF
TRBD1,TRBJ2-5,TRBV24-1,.,TGTGCCACCCAGACAGGGCGGACTGGAGAGACCCAGTACTTC,CATQTGRTGETQYF
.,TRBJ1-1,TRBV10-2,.,TGCGCCAGCAGTGGGCTGGACACTGAAGCTTTCTTT,CASSGLDTEAFF
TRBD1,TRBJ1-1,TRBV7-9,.,TGTGCCAGCAGCTTTGGACAGGACGGCGCTTTCTTT,CASSFGQDGAFF
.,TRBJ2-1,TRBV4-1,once,TGCGCCAGCAGCCAAGTGTCAGGGTTGGTTCCTGAGCAGTTCTTC,CASSQVSGLVPEQFF
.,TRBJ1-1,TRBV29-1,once,TGCAGCGTCACCCGGACAAACACTGAAGCTTTCTTT,CSVTRTNTEAFF
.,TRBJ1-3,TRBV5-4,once,TGTGCCAGCAGCTTGCAAATGTTCGGGGGATTATCTGGAAACACCATATATTTT,CASSLQMFGGLSGNTIYF
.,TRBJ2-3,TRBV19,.,TGTGCCAGCTCCCCTGGGGCTAGCACAGATACGCAGTATTTT,CASSPGASTDTQYF
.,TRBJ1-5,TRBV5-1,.,TGCGCCAGCCGTCTATCGGAACAGGGAAATCAGCCCCAGCATTTT,CASRLSEQGNQPQHF
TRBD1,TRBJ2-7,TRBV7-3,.,TGTGCCAGCAGCTTAACCGGGACAGGGGGAGAGCAGTACTTC,CASSLTGTGGEQYF
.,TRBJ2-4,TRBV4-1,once,TGCGCCAGCAGCCAAGATCAACCAGGGGCATCTCCCAAAAACATTCAGTACTTC,CASSQDQPGASPKNIQYF
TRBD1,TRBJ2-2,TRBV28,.,TGTGCCAGCAGTTCAAGGACAGGGGGGAACACCGGGGAGCTGTTTTTT,CASSSRTGGNTGELFF
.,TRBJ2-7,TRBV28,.,TGTGCCAGCACCTCCTTGGGCAGAGATTACGAGCAGTACTTC,CASTSLGRDYEQYF
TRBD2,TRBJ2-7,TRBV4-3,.,TGCGCCAGCAGCCAAGTTGAAGCGGGGCGCTACGAGCAGTACTTC,CASSQVEAGRYEQYF
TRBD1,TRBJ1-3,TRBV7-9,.,TGTGCCAGCAGCTTACTACTGACAGGGCGAAACACCATATATTTT,CASSLLLTGRNTIYF
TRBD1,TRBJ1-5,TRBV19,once,TGTGCCAGTCGGGACAGGGGCTCGGGGGATAGCAATCAGCCCCAGCATTTT,CASRDRGSGDSNQPQHF
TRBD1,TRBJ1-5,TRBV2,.,TGTGCCAGCAGCCTTGACAGGGTTCAGCCCCAGCATTTT,CASSLDRVQPQHF
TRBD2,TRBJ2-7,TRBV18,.,TGTGCCAGCTCACCCCCAACCGGGACTAGCGGGGGATACGAGCAGTACTTC,CASSPPTGTSGGYEQYF
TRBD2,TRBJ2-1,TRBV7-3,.,TGTGCCAGCAGCTCTAGCGGGGGGCCGTCGACTGAGCAGTTCTTC,CASSSSGGPSTEQFF
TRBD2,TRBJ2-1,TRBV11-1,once,TGTGCCAGCAGTCCATCCGGGACTAGCGGGTACAATGAGCAGTTCTTC,CASSPSGTSGYNEQFF
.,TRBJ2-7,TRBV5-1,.,TGCGCCAGCAGCTTGGGGTCACAGCACGAGCAGTACTTC,CASSLGSQHEQYF
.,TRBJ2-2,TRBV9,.,TGTGCCAGCAGCCCCCAGGGGCTCGTGACCACCGGGGAGCTGTTTTTT,CASSPQGLVTTGELFF